Shown below are 31 T cell receptor beta chains from a single sample sequenced in a study of blood T cell repertoires in COVID-19 (TCRdb year 2020). Library creation used the immunoSEQ multiplex PCR assay. In its TCRdb copy, this immuneACCESS table keeps in-frame sequences only and misses some clones. Where compared with another copy, unresolved V genes explain less than half of these, and the others have no known cause. Present in this sample are approximately 160,000 clones, more than 75% of which were seen just once. 18% of the sample belongs to the ten largest clones. The sample comprised peripheral blood. These receptors were collected from a man aged 60 to 75 with active or convalescent COVID-19.

In this sample, this clone turned up a few times. The chain employs TRBV11-2 and TRBJ1-4, with TRBD1 identical over 9 bases. The V segment lost 5 bases and the J segment 8 bases; nucleotides outside the gene matches: 6. In germline, CDR1 is SGHAT, CDR2 FQNNGV. There are 14 residues in the CDR3. The CDR3 spells CASSPPGTGEKLFF. As DNA, the CDR3 is TGTGCCAGCAGCCCCCCCGGGACAGGGGAAAAACTGTTTTTT.

In nucleotides, the CDR3 is TGTGCCAGCAGCCTCCGTCGGACTAGCATTGCCGGGGAGCTGTTTTTT. Its protein is CASSLRRTSIAGELFF. This rearrangement joins TRBV3-1 (or the pseudogene TRBV3-2) to TRBJ2-2; 8 bases match TRBD2. The CDR3 runs to 16 residues. Germline V gene sequence: CDR1 LGHDT, CDR2 YNNKEL (reference sequence). The J segment lost 6 bases and the V segment lost 4 bases, leaving 10 bases of the junction unmatched.

The genes are TRBV5-1 and TRBJ1-1; no firm D call. Deletions cut 0 bases from V and 1 base from J, with 10 bases between. CDR3 length equals 15 residues. The germline V gene encodes CDR1 SGHRS and CDR2 YFSETQ. In DNA form, the CDR3 reads TGCGCCAGCAGCTTGGAACATAACCCGAACACTGAAGCTTTCTTT. Protein sequence: CASSLEHNPNTEAFF.

The V and J genes are TRBV29-1 and TRBJ1-2, with D tentatively TRBD1 (5 bases). The CDR3 covers 13 residues. Trimming pared 1 base from V and 3 bases from J, leaving 9 bases between. Germline lookup yields CDR1 SQVTM and CDR2 ANQGSEA. In nucleotides, the CDR3 is TGCAGCGTTGAAGGGGGGAGGGACTATGGCTACACCTTC. Translation: CSVEGGRDYGYTF. Based on the CDR3 plus reference TRBV29-1 and TRBJ1-2, the full variable domain is SAVISQKPSRDICQRGTSLTIQCQVDSQVTMMFWYRQQPGQSLTLIATANQGSEATYESGFVIDKFPISRPNLTFSTLTVSNMSPEDSSIYLCSVEGGRDYGYTFGSGTRLTVV.

The rearrangement links TRBV7-9 to TRBJ1-6; a weak D match, TRBD1 (6 bases). The germline V gene encodes CDR1 SEHNR and CDR2 FQNEAQ (reference sequence). This CDR3 region has 16 residues. V was cut by 5 bases and J by 7 bases, with 18 bases left in between. The CDR3 spells CASSRDTSPRNSPLHF. CDR3 bases: TGTGCCAGCAGCCGGGACACTTCACCGAGGAATTCACCCCTCCACTTT.

The chain uses TRBV6-5 and TRBJ1-2; 8 bases match TRBD1. V trimming: 2 bases; J trimming: 5 bases; junction bases outside the gene matches: 7. Germline V gene data show CDR1 as MNHEY and CDR2 as SVGAGI. The CDR3 has 15 amino acids. The CDR3 here is CASSYRDRRHYGYTF. CDR3 nucleotide sequence: TGTGCCAGCAGTTACCGGGACAGGAGGCATTATGGCTACACCTTC.

The rearrangement links TRBV14 to TRBJ1-1; D might be TRBD1 (5 bases). This CDR3 region has 14 residues. Looked up from germline, CDR1 is SGHDN and CDR2 is FVKESK. The ends were cut back, 1 base at V and 5 bases at J, with 11 bases in the middle. DNA for the CDR3: TGTGCCAGCAGCCAAGTTGTGGGGCAGACTGAAGCTTTCTTT. Protein sequence: CASSQVVGQTEAFF.

This chain links TRBV11-2 with TRBJ2-3, with D maybe TRBD2 (5 bases). The germline V gene has CDR1 SGHAT and CDR2 FQNNGV. The germline V and J ends were trimmed by 7 bases and 7 bases, with 21 bases remaining between them. The CDR3 is 15 amino acids. The CDR3 bases are TGTGCCAGCACCATTGAGGCGGGCAGCGTACATACGCAGTATTTT. Translating it yields CASTIEAGSVHTQYF. Complete variable domain (other parts from reference TRBV11-2 and TRBJ2-3): EAGVAQSPRYKIIEKRQSVAFWCNPISGHATLYWYQQILGQGPKLLIQFQNNGVVDDSQLPKDRFSAERLKGVDSTLKIQPAKLEDSAVYLCASTIEAGSVHTQYFGPGTRLTVL.

This rearrangement joins TRBV12-5 to TRBJ2-3; TRBD2 matches 11 bases. Germline V CDR1 and CDR2: LGHNT, FRNRAP. V lost 2 bases to trimming and J lost 0 bases; unmatched junction nucleotides: 7. CDR3 length equals 18 residues. This chain's CDR3 is CASGLPTLAGGSTDTQYF. The CDR3 DNA reads as TGTGCTAGTGGTTTGCCGACCTTAGCGGGGGGGAGCACAGATACGCAGTATTTT.

The chain has TRBV6-5 and TRBJ2-7; a weak D match, TRBD2 (6 bases). Looked up from germline, CDR1 is MNHEY and CDR2 is SVGAGI. The CDR3 spans 12 residues. V lost 6 bases, J lost 4 bases, and 10 bases lay in between. The CDR3 region is CASRAGRYEQYF. The CDR3, as DNA: TGTGCCAGCAGGGCCGGGAGATACGAGCAGTACTTC.

The chain is built from TRBV5-1 and TRBJ2-3, with 10 nucleotides matching TRBD1. The germline CDR1 and CDR2 sequences are SGHRS and YFSETQ. The J segment lost 4 bases and the V segment lost 0 bases, leaving 5 bases of the junction unmatched. The CDR3 consists of 16 residues. The CDR3 DNA follows: TGCGCCAGCAGCTTGGCCCAGACAGGGGGCGCAGATACGCAGTATTTT. Translating gives CASSLAQTGGADTQYF. The full variable domain, rest sourced from reference TRBV5-1 and TRBJ2-3, is KAGVTQTPRYLIKTRGQQVTLSCSPISGHRSVSWYQQTPGQGLQFLFEYFSETQRNKGNFPGRFSGRQFSNSRSEMNVSTLELGDSALYLCASSLAQTGGADTQYFGPGTRLTVL.

J is TRBJ2-7 and V is TRBV11-1, with a weak D call TRBD1 (6 bases). Per the germline V gene, CDR1 is SGHAT and CDR2 is FQDESV (reference sequence). There are 14 residues in the CDR3. V lost 6 bases to trimming and J lost 0 bases, with 12 bases between them. CDR3 loop: CASRPQGSSYEQYF. CDR3 coding DNA: TGTGCCAGCAGGCCCCAGGGGTCCTCCTACGAGCAGTACTTC.

The J gene is TRBJ2-2, the V gene TRBV3-1 (or the pseudogene TRBV3-2); 10 positions agree with TRBD1. V lost 4 bases and J lost 3; bases outside the gene matches: 2. This CDR3 has 15 residues. From germline, CDR1 is LGHDT and CDR2 YNNKEL (reference sequence). CDR3 sequence reads: CASSRQGAHTGELFF. DNA for the CDR3: TGTGCCAGCAGCCGACAGGGGGCTCACACCGGGGAGCTGTTTTTT.

This clone was seen only a few times. The V call is TRBV29-1, the J call TRBJ2-7; the match to TRBD2 covers 10 bases. V dropped 6 bases and J dropped 4; count of bases not matched to a gene: 9. The CDR3 contains 14 residues. CDR1 is SQVTM, CDR2 ANQGSEA, per germline. CDR3 in amino acids: CSVRRTSGGYEQYF. The CDR3 nucleotides read TGCAGCGTCCGCCGGACTAGCGGAGGATACGAGCAGTACTTC.

This chain uses TRBV5-1 with TRBJ1-4, with TRBD1 identical over 7 bases. Germline V gene lookup returns CDR1 SGHRS and CDR2 YFSETQ. Trimming at V came to 4 bases and at J to 5 bases, leaving 8 bases not matched to a gene. The CDR3 sequence is 15 residues long. The CDR3 spells CASSPRRGSNEKLFF. The CDR3 DNA reads as TGCGCCAGCAGCCCCCGCAGGGGGTCAAATGAAAAACTGTTTTTT.

The V call is TRBV5-1, the J call TRBJ2-7, with D possibly matching TRBD2 (5 bases). Per the germline V gene, CDR1 is SGHRS and CDR2 is YFSETQ. This CDR3 has 15 residues. Deletions cut 0 bases from V and 3 bases from J, with 13 bases between. CDR3 sequence: CASSLDGDPNYEQYF. In DNA, the CDR3 is TGCGCCAGCAGCTTGGACGGGGATCCCAACTACGAGCAGTACTTC. The variable domain in full, with the rest retrieved from reference TRBV5-1 and TRBJ2-7, is KAGVTQTPRYLIKTRGQQVTLSCSPISGHRSVSWYQQTPGQGLQFLFEYFSETQRNKGNFPGRFSGRQFSNSRSEMNVSTLELGDSALYLCASSLDGDPNYEQYFGPGTRLTVT.

The V gene is TRBV11-2, the J gene TRBJ2-3; tentatively, D is TRBD2 (5 bases). V was shortened by 6 bases and J by 4 bases, with 8 bases between the two germline ends. Germline CDR1 is SGHAT and CDR2 is FQNNGV. The CDR3 consists of 12 residues. The CDR3 protein is CASRLVADTQYF. The CDR3, as DNA: TGTGCCAGCAGACTAGTCGCAGATACGCAGTATTTT.

The chain links TRBV11-3 to TRBJ2-5; D gene ambiguous. This CDR3 region has 12 residues. Germline V gene lookup returns CDR1 SGHNT and CDR2 YENEEA. The ends were cut back, 0 bases at V and 5 bases at J, with 4 bases in the middle. The CDR3 nucleotides are TGTGCCAGCAGCTTAGACGGGGAGACCCAGTACTTC. Translated, it gives CASSLDGETQYF. Filled out from reference TRBV11-3 and TRBJ2-5, the complete variable domain reads EAGVVQSPRYKIIEKKQPVAFWCNPISGHNTLYWYLQNLGQGPELLIRYENEEAVDDSQLPKDRFSAERLKGVDSTLKIQPAELGDSAVYLCASSLDGETQYFGPGTRLLVL.

This chain uses TRBV5-4 with TRBJ1-2; 7 nucleotides line up with TRBD1. The germline gives CDR1 SGHNT, CDR2 YYREEE (reference sequence). After removal of 4 bases from V and 8 bases from J, the junction contained 8 bases not matched to a gene. The length of the CDR3 is 13 residues. The DNA for the CDR3 is TGTGCCAGCAGCCCAGGACAGGTCCGGGGCTACACCTTC. The encoded protein is CASSPGQVRGYTF. The whole variable domain, filled in from reference TRBV5-4 and TRBJ1-2, reads ETGVTQSPTHLIKTRGQQVTLRCSSQSGHNTVSWYQQALGQGPQFIFQYYREEENGRGNFPPRFSGLQFPNYSSELNVNALELDDSALYLCASSPGQVRGYTFGSGTRLTVV.

This chain connects TRBV12-5 to TRBJ2-3; 9 bases match TRBD2. Losses at the gene ends were 2 bases for V and 0 bases for J; bases not matched to a gene: 6. The CDR3 contains 17 residues. Germline V gives CDR1 LGHNT, CDR2 FRNRAP. The CDR3 DNA follows: TGTGCTAGTGGTTTGCTGATCCTAGCGGGGAGCACAGATACGCAGTATTTT. Encoded protein: CASGLLILAGSTDTQYF.

This clone was detected once. The chain's CDR3 is CASSQAGGWTEAFF. CDR3 DNA sequence: TGTGCCAGCAGCCAAGCAGGGGGCTGGACTGAAGCTTTCTTT. V is TRBV3-1 (or the pseudogene TRBV3-2) and J is TRBJ1-1; 8 nucleotides line up with TRBD1. The CDR3 runs 14 residues. V trimming: 1 base; J trimming: 5 bases; junction bases outside the gene matches: 3. Germline V gene sequence: CDR1 LGHDT, CDR2 YNNKEL (reference sequence).

The V and J genes are TRBV5-1 and TRBJ2-2; 8 nucleotides match TRBD1. Germline CDR1 reads SGHRS; CDR2 reads YFSETQ. Unmatched junction bases numbered 7, after V lost 4 bases and J lost 5 bases. This CDR3 region has 15 residues. The CDR3: CASSPRGLGTGELFF. CDR3 DNA: TGCGCCAGCAGCCCCAGGGGGCTTGGGACCGGGGAGCTGTTTTTT.

The rearrangement joins TRBV14 to TRBJ2-1, with 8 bases that match TRBD2. This CDR3 contains 16 residues. In germline, CDR1 is SGHDN, CDR2 FVKESK. J was trimmed by 6 bases and V by 4 bases; bases with no gene match: 11. The CDR3 is CASSRGSGRARNEQFF. In DNA form, the CDR3 reads TGTGCCAGCAGCCGCGGGTCCGGGAGGGCCCGCAATGAGCAGTTCTTC.

The rearrangement links TRBV6-5 to TRBJ1-5; TRBD1 aligns across 9 bases. Germline V gene lookup returns CDR1 MNHEY and CDR2 SVGAGI. CDR3 length equals 16 residues. The ends lost 4 bases at V and 4 bases at J; junction bases unmatched: 8. The chain's CDR3 is CASSSGTGSGNQPQHF. The CDR3 DNA reads as TGTGCCAGCAGTTCCGGGACAGGGAGTGGAAATCAGCCCCAGCATTTT.

This sequence joins TRBV7-9 and TRBJ2-3; maybe TRBD1 (5 bases). This CDR3 has 16 residues. Trimming took 5 bases from V and 3 from J, leaving 18 bases between them. Germline lookup yields CDR1 SEHNR and CDR2 FQNEAQ (reference sequence). In DNA form, the CDR3 reads TGTGCCAGCAGCCCGAAGTCAGGGTTTTTAACAGATACGCAGTATTTT. Translation: CASSPKSGFLTDTQYF.

J is TRBJ2-3 and V is TRBV18; 9 positions agree with TRBD2. Germline CDR1 and CDR2: KGHSH and LQKENI. The CDR3 has 14 amino acids. J was trimmed by 5 bases and V by 3 bases; bases with no gene match: 3. CDR3 region: CASSPREGQDTQYF. The CDR3 DNA sequence: TGTGCCAGCTCACCGCGGGAGGGGCAAGATACGCAGTATTTT.

The V call is TRBV5-4, the J call TRBJ1-1; D gene ambiguous. Germline V CDR1 and CDR2: SGHNT, YYREEE (reference sequence). The CDR3 is made up of 12 amino acids. Trimming pared 5 bases from V and 0 bases from J, leaving 5 bases between. The DNA of the CDR3 is TGTGCCAGCAGTAGCATGAACACTGAAGCTTTCTTT. Amino acids: CASSSMNTEAFF.

This chain connects TRBV3-1 (or the pseudogene TRBV3-2) to TRBJ2-5; unclear D gene. The CDR3 runs 13 residues. V lost 0 bases to trimming and J lost 8 bases, with 10 bases between them. From germline, CDR1 is LGHDT and CDR2 YNNKEL (reference sequence). The CDR3 nucleotides are TGTGCCAGCAGCCAAGAGGCATCTGAAACCCAGTACTTC. It encodes CASSQEASETQYF.

The chain couples TRBV4-1 to TRBJ2-7; 10 nucleotides line up with TRBD2. V gave up 0 bases and J gave up 4 bases; unmatched junction bases: 6. Per germline, CDR1 MGHRA and CDR2 YSYEKL. The CDR3 has 16 residues. CDR3: CASSQDRSGRAYEQYF. The CDR3 DNA sequence: TGCGCCAGCAGCCAAGATAGGAGCGGGAGGGCTTACGAGCAGTACTTC.

V gene TRBV5-1 combines with J gene TRBJ1-6; D is ambiguous. The V and J ends lost 2 bases and 5 bases respectively, with 11 bases between them. The CDR3 loop spans 15 amino acids. Looked up from germline, CDR1 is SGHRS and CDR2 is YFSETQ. DNA of the CDR3: TGCGCCAGCAGCTTCGGGGTGTCCCATAATTCACCCCTCCACTTT. Translation: CASSFGVSHNSPLHF.

This clone was observed a single time. The genes are TRBV19 and TRBJ2-7; maybe TRBD1 (5 bases). Trimming shortened V by 5 bases and J by 1 base, and 12 bases separated the two germline ends. Germline V gene lookup returns CDR1 LNHDA and CDR2 SQIVND (reference sequence). The CDR3 sequence is 14 residues long. This chain's CDR3 is CASSPQGGSYEQYF. The CDR3 DNA sequence: TGTGCCAGTAGTCCCCAGGGTGGATCCTACGAGCAGTACTTC. The complete variable domain, with remaining parts taken from reference TRBV19 and TRBJ2-7, reads DGGITQSPKYLFRKEGQNVTLSCEQNLNHDAMYWYRQDPGQGLRLIYYSQIVNDFQKGDIAEGYSVSREKKESFPLTVTSAQKNPTAFYLCASSPQGGSYEQYFGPGTRLTVT.